This is a list of T cell receptor beta chains from one sample in a study of human T cells and chemical hapten exposure. TCRdb reprocessed the RACE reads with MiXCR, giving one entry per CDR3 protein. The table lists 60,000 to 90,000 distinct CDR3 sequences, about 8.6% of them singletons, with roughly 1.5% in the top ten. Input material: whole blood. The receptors here all came from a female donor in good health. Some clones in this sample may be carry-over from other donors' samples. CDR3s include the opening cysteine and the closing phenylalanine or tryptophan. D genes are given only for firm matches. Only some rows state a clone size, as once, few, many or a class for expanded clones.

abundance: few; d_gene: -; v_gene: TRBV7-3; len: 15; j_gene: TRBJ2-7; CDR3nt: TGTGCCAGCAGCTTAACGGGCTTGGGGTCCTACGAGCAGTACTTC; CDR3aa: CASSLTGLGSYEQYF
abundance: many; d_gene: -; v_gene: TRBV29-1; len: 12; j_gene: TRBJ1-1; CDR3nt: TGCAGCGCACTGACAGAGCCAACTGAAGCTTTCTTT; CDR3aa: CSALTEPTEAFF
abundance: few; d_gene: TRBD2; v_gene: TRBV6-5; len: 15; j_gene: TRBJ2-7; CDR3nt: TGTGCCAGCAGTCGACTAGCGGGGAACCGAGGCGAGCAGTACTTC; CDR3aa: CASSRLAGNRGEQYF
abundance: many; d_gene: TRBD2; v_gene: TRBV10-3; len: 16; j_gene: TRBJ2-3; CDR3nt: TGTGCCATCAGTGAGTCGTTAGCGGGGGGCACAGATACGCAGTATTTT; CDR3aa: CAISESLAGGTDTQYF
abundance: few; d_gene: -; v_gene: TRBV10-3; len: 14; j_gene: TRBJ2-3; CDR3nt: TGTGCCATCAGTGAGACGAACGTAAGAGATACGCAGTATTTT; CDR3aa: CAISETNVRDTQYF
abundance: many; d_gene: TRBD2; v_gene: TRBV20-1; len: 14; j_gene: TRBJ2-1; CDR3nt: TGCAGTGCTGGGGTTAGCGGGGGGAGGAATGAGCAGTTCTTC; CDR3aa: CSAGVSGGRNEQFF
abundance: many; d_gene: TRBD1; v_gene: TRBV3-1; len: 16; j_gene: TRBJ1-1; CDR3nt: TGTGCCAGCAGCCAAGTCCCGGGCAGGGGGCGGACTGAAGCTTTCTTT; CDR3aa: CASSQVPGRGRTEAFF
abundance: many; d_gene: -; v_gene: TRBV2; len: 14; j_gene: TRBJ1-5; CDR3nt: TGTGCCAGCAGTGACAGACGCCCCCGTCAGCCCCAGCATTTT; CDR3aa: CASSDRRPRQPQHF
abundance: many; d_gene: -; v_gene: TRBV29-1; len: 13; j_gene: TRBJ1-2; CDR3nt: TGCAGCGTTGAGGTAGGGGAGAACTATGGCTACACCTTC; CDR3aa: CSVEVGENYGYTF
abundance: -; d_gene: -; v_gene: TRBV5-5; len: 15; j_gene: TRBJ1-2; CDR3nt: TGTGCCAGCAGTTTGGGAGTGGACCCACCAGATGGCTACACCTTC; CDR3aa: CASSLGVDPPDGYTF
abundance: -; d_gene: -; v_gene: TRBV27; len: 17; j_gene: TRBJ2-3; CDR3nt: TGTGCCAGCAGTTTTTCCCCCTGGGGGGGCGGTACAGATACGCAGTATTTT; CDR3aa: CASSFSPWGGGTDTQYF
abundance: few; d_gene: TRBD1; v_gene: TRBV10-3; len: 17; j_gene: TRBJ2-3; CDR3nt: TGTGCCATCAGTTTCCAGACAGGGGGCGGTGGATCAGATACGCAGTATTTT; CDR3aa: CAISFQTGGGGSDTQYF
abundance: many; d_gene: -; v_gene: TRBV5-5; len: 14; j_gene: TRBJ1-1; CDR3nt: TGTGCCAGCAGCCCCCGGGGGGGGTTTCCTGAAGCTTTCTTT; CDR3aa: CASSPRGGFPEAFF
abundance: many; d_gene: -; v_gene: TRBV2; len: 14; j_gene: TRBJ1-5; CDR3nt: TGTGCCAGCAGCCTCACACAACCGAATCAGCCCCAGCATTTT; CDR3aa: CASSLTQPNQPQHF
abundance: -; d_gene: TRBD2; v_gene: TRBV6-1; len: 18; j_gene: TRBJ2-7; CDR3nt: TGTGCCAGCAGCCTTCGGGGACTAGCGGGGGCCCCACCCTACGAGCAGTACTTC; CDR3aa: CASSLRGLAGAPPYEQYF
abundance: many; d_gene: -; v_gene: TRBV30; len: 16; j_gene: TRBJ2-7; CDR3nt: TGTGCCTGGAGTGTACTGGGACACCCGGGTTTAGGGGAGCAGTACTTC; CDR3aa: CAWSVLGHPGLGEQYF
abundance: -; d_gene: TRBD1; v_gene: TRBV30; len: 13; j_gene: TRBJ1-1; CDR3nt: TGTGCCTGGAGTATCACAGGGGGCACTGAAGCTTTCTTT; CDR3aa: CAWSITGGTEAFF
abundance: many; d_gene: -; v_gene: TRBV27; len: 14; j_gene: TRBJ1-5; CDR3nt: TGTGCCAGCAGTTTATCGGGATCAAATCAGCCCCAGCATTTT; CDR3aa: CASSLSGSNQPQHF
abundance: many; d_gene: -; v_gene: TRBV10-3; len: 13; j_gene: TRBJ1-2; CDR3nt: TGTGCCATCAGTGAGCCTGACTCGGGGGGCTACACCTTC; CDR3aa: CAISEPDSGGYTF
abundance: many; d_gene: TRBD1; v_gene: TRBV20-1; len: 15; j_gene: TRBJ2-1; CDR3nt: TGCAGTGCGGAGAGTCCCGGGACAGGGATCGATGAGCAGTTCTTC; CDR3aa: CSAESPGTGIDEQFF
abundance: -; d_gene: -; v_gene: TRBV14; len: 13; j_gene: TRBJ1-2; CDR3nt: TGTGCCAGCAGCCCAGGATTTGACTATGGCTACACCTTC; CDR3aa: CASSPGFDYGYTF
abundance: -; d_gene: -; v_gene: TRBV6-6; len: 17; j_gene: TRBJ2-5; CDR3nt: TGTGCCAGCAGTTATTTCGCTGACAGGGACCCTCGGGGGGCCCAGTACTTC; CDR3aa: CASSYFADRDPRGAQYF
abundance: -; d_gene: TRBD1; v_gene: TRBV6-6; len: 14; j_gene: TRBJ1-5; CDR3nt: TGTGCCAGCAGTTGGACAGGGGGCGGACAGCCCCAGCATTTT; CDR3aa: CASSWTGGGQPQHF
abundance: few; d_gene: -; v_gene: TRBV20-1; len: 14; j_gene: TRBJ1-1; CDR3nt: TGCAGTGCTAGTGGTGGGGGTTGGAACACTGAAGCTTTCTTT; CDR3aa: CSASGGGWNTEAFF
abundance: many; d_gene: TRBD1; v_gene: TRBV6-5; len: 17; j_gene: TRBJ2-7; CDR3nt: TGTGCCAGCAGCCGGGACAGGGATTCGTGGAGCTCCTACGAGCAGTACTTC; CDR3aa: CASSRDRDSWSSYEQYF
abundance: many; d_gene: -; v_gene: TRBV6-6; len: 16; j_gene: TRBJ1-2; CDR3nt: TGTGCCAGCAGCAGGGAGGTCGGGGTTACATCCTATGGCTACACCTTC; CDR3aa: CASSREVGVTSYGYTF
abundance: -; d_gene: -; v_gene: TRBV20-1; len: 14; j_gene: TRBJ1-3; CDR3nt: TGCAGTGCTAGAGGACAGGTTATCGGAAACACCATATATTTT; CDR3aa: CSARGQVIGNTIYF
abundance: many; d_gene: TRBD2; v_gene: TRBV12-3/TRBV12-4; len: 17; j_gene: TRBJ2-3; CDR3nt: TGTGCCAGCAGTGACGACGCCGGGACTACTTCCTCGCATACGCAGTATTTT; CDR3aa: CASSDDAGTTSSHTQYF
abundance: -; d_gene: -; v_gene: TRBV4-2; len: 14; j_gene: TRBJ2-7; CDR3nt: TGTGCCAGCAGCCAAGATTTCAGGGGCAGCGAGCAGTACTTC; CDR3aa: CASSQDFRGSEQYF
abundance: many; d_gene: -; v_gene: TRBV18; len: 15; j_gene: TRBJ2-7; CDR3nt: TGTGCCAGCTCGGGGCTCAGGGGACCTACCTACGAGCAGTACTTC; CDR3aa: CASSGLRGPTYEQYF
abundance: many; d_gene: -; v_gene: TRBV6-2/TRBV6-3; len: 14; j_gene: TRBJ1-1; CDR3nt: TGTGCCAGCAGTTATTGGGTCGGGAACACTGAAGCTTTCTTT; CDR3aa: CASSYWVGNTEAFF
abundance: -; d_gene: TRBD1; v_gene: TRBV29-1; len: 19; j_gene: TRBJ1-5; CDR3nt: TGCAGCGTTGAAGATCAGAGACAGGGCTCGGGGTATAGCAATCAGCCCCAGCATTTT; CDR3aa: CSVEDQRQGSGYSNQPQHF
abundance: -; d_gene: TRBD1; v_gene: TRBV10-3; len: 17; j_gene: TRBJ2-3; CDR3nt: TGTGCCATCAGTGGTCGGTCAGGACAGGGACTCACAGATACGCAGTATTTT; CDR3aa: CAISGRSGQGLTDTQYF
abundance: few; d_gene: TRBD1; v_gene: TRBV7-2; len: 15; j_gene: TRBJ2-3; CDR3nt: TGTGCCAGCAGCCTCAGGACAGGGGGCGCAGATACGCAGTATTTT; CDR3aa: CASSLRTGGADTQYF
abundance: many; d_gene: -; v_gene: TRBV6-6; len: 16; j_gene: TRBJ2-3; CDR3nt: TGTGCCAGCAGTTACTCTGGGAGTGTCCGCACAGATACGCAGTATTTT; CDR3aa: CASSYSGSVRTDTQYF
abundance: few; d_gene: -; v_gene: TRBV27; len: 13; j_gene: TRBJ2-5; CDR3nt: TGTGCCAGCAGTTTAAGAGGAAGGGAGACCCAGTACTTC; CDR3aa: CASSLRGRETQYF
abundance: -; d_gene: -; v_gene: TRBV7-2; len: 12; j_gene: TRBJ2-1; CDR3nt: TGTGCCAGCAGCTTAGAACAGCATGAGCAGTTCTTC; CDR3aa: CASSLEQHEQFF
abundance: few; d_gene: TRBD1; v_gene: TRBV11-2; len: 15; j_gene: TRBJ2-7; CDR3nt: TGTGCCAGCAGCTTCCTGGGACAGGGTAACCACGAGCAGTACTTC; CDR3aa: CASSFLGQGNHEQYF
abundance: -; d_gene: TRBD1; v_gene: TRBV12-3/TRBV12-4; len: 15; j_gene: TRBJ1-5; CDR3nt: TGTGCCAGCAGTTTCTTTCAGGGGGACAATCAGCCCCAGCATTTT; CDR3aa: CASSFFQGDNQPQHF
abundance: few; d_gene: TRBD2; v_gene: TRBV6-6; len: 15; j_gene: TRBJ2-1; CDR3nt: TGTGCCAGCAGTTACGGGCGGGGGGGCCGAAATGAGCAGTTCTTC; CDR3aa: CASSYGRGGRNEQFF
abundance: many; d_gene: TRBD1; v_gene: TRBV20-1; len: 12; j_gene: TRBJ2-7; CDR3nt: TGCAGTGCCGAGGGACAGGGCCCGGAGCAGTACTTC; CDR3aa: CSAEGQGPEQYF
abundance: many; d_gene: -; v_gene: TRBV20-1; len: 15; j_gene: TRBJ2-1; CDR3nt: TGCAGTGCTAGAGGCCCAGGAGGGACCGCCAGTGGGCAGTTCTTC; CDR3aa: CSARGPGGTASGQFF
abundance: many; d_gene: -; v_gene: TRBV14; len: 15; j_gene: TRBJ1-1; CDR3nt: TGTGCCAGCAGCCAAGGACTTACCTATAACACTGAAGCTTTCTTT; CDR3aa: CASSQGLTYNTEAFF
abundance: many; d_gene: -; v_gene: TRBV10-3; len: 12; j_gene: TRBJ2-3; CDR3nt: TGTGCCATCAGTGTGAAGGCAGATACGCAGTATTTT; CDR3aa: CAISVKADTQYF
abundance: many; d_gene: -; v_gene: TRBV12-3/TRBV12-4; len: 15; j_gene: TRBJ2-7; CDR3nt: TGTGCCAGCATGTCCCGGGGGATCTACTCCTACGAGCAGTACTTC; CDR3aa: CASMSRGIYSYEQYF
abundance: -; d_gene: -; v_gene: TRBV2; len: 12; j_gene: TRBJ1-2; CDR3nt: TGTGCCAGCAGTGGACTAAGCTATGGCTACACCTTC; CDR3aa: CASSGLSYGYTF
abundance: -; d_gene: -; v_gene: TRBV6-2/TRBV6-3; len: 13; j_gene: TRBJ1-5; CDR3nt: TGTGCCAGCACCGGAGGGGGCAATCAGCCCCAGCATTTT; CDR3aa: CASTGGGNQPQHF
abundance: many; d_gene: -; v_gene: TRBV7-3; len: 13; j_gene: TRBJ1-6; CDR3nt: TGTGCCAGCAGCTTAAACATGTTGACACCCCTCCACTTT; CDR3aa: CASSLNMLTPLHF
abundance: few; d_gene: -; v_gene: TRBV29-1; len: 15; j_gene: TRBJ1-3; CDR3nt: TGCAGCGTAGCTCTCCGGGGGAACTCTGGAAACACCATATATTTT; CDR3aa: CSVALRGNSGNTIYF
abundance: -; d_gene: -; v_gene: TRBV7-9; len: 12; j_gene: TRBJ1-1; CDR3nt: TGTGCCAGCAGCTACGCTGCTTCGGAAGCTTTCTTT; CDR3aa: CASSYAASEAFF
abundance: many; d_gene: -; v_gene: TRBV6-5; len: 14; j_gene: TRBJ1-1; CDR3nt: TGTGCCAGCAGTTACGGGGACGGAGCTCTAGAAGCTTTCTTT; CDR3aa: CASSYGDGALEAFF
abundance: few; d_gene: TRBD2; v_gene: TRBV3-1; len: 16; j_gene: TRBJ2-7; CDR3nt: TGTGCCAGCAGCCAAGATTGGGGACTACAACCCTACGAGCAGTACTTC; CDR3aa: CASSQDWGLQPYEQYF
abundance: many; d_gene: -; v_gene: TRBV27; len: 16; j_gene: TRBJ2-7; CDR3nt: TGTGCCAGCAGTTTAAGTTTGGCTCACTATAGCTACGAGCAGTACTTC; CDR3aa: CASSLSLAHYSYEQYF
abundance: few; d_gene: -; v_gene: TRBV11-2; len: 14; j_gene: TRBJ2-7; CDR3nt: TGTGCCAGCAGCTTCCCCGAAGGGTCCTACGAGCAGTACTTC; CDR3aa: CASSFPEGSYEQYF
abundance: many; d_gene: -; v_gene: TRBV15; len: 16; j_gene: TRBJ2-1; CDR3nt: TGTGCCACCAGCAGAGACACCATCGGGGTTAGCAATGAGCAGTTCTTC; CDR3aa: CATSRDTIGVSNEQFF
abundance: -; d_gene: TRBD2; v_gene: TRBV5-1; len: 15; j_gene: TRBJ2-7; CDR3nt: TGCGCCAGCAGCCCAGTCAGTAAGGGCGGGGGCGAGCAGTACTTC; CDR3aa: CASSPVSKGGGEQYF
abundance: -; d_gene: -; v_gene: TRBV5-1; len: 14; j_gene: TRBJ2-5; CDR3nt: TGCGCCAGCAGCCCTCCCAGCGGGTCAGAGACCCAGTACTTC; CDR3aa: CASSPPSGSETQYF